One sample yielded the 10 T cell receptor beta chains listed below, sequenced in a study of T-cell reconstitution after alpha-beta-depleted transplantation in children. Using unique molecular identifiers, the investigators prepared the TCRbeta library. TCRdb processed the PCR reads anew with MiXCR; each CDR3 protein has one entry. The top ten hold 11% to 15% of the sample, which has roughly 89,000 distinct CDR3 sequences, more than 10% seen once. Sequences were derived from PBMCs from the stem cell graft donor, sampled from the stem cell graft. These receptors came from a human donor who donated a stem cell graft to a child with inherited bone marrow failure.

This clonotype came up a few times. This may arise from a read error, as a much more abundant clone is one base away. The rearrangement uses TRBV4-2 and TRBJ1-4; D unclear. Germline-derived CDR1 and CDR2 are LGHNA and YNFKEQ. Trimming left V 4 bases short and J 0 bases short, with 15 bases between. This CDR3 is 17 amino acids long. Here the CDR3 DNA reads TGTGCCAGCAGCCCAAATGCTTACACGACAACTAATGAAAAACTGTTTTTT. The encoded protein is CASSPNAYTTTNEKLFF.

This clonotype was counted a few times. This sequence joins TRBV5-4 and TRBJ1-2; unclear D gene. CDR3 length: 15 residues. V lost 0 bases and J lost 0, with 9 bases in between. CDR1 and CDR2 from the germline V gene are SGHNT and YYREEE (reference sequence). DNA for the CDR3: TGTGCCAGCAGCTTGGGAGGCCTGTCTAACTATGGCTACACCTTC. Amino acids: CASSLGGLSNYGYTF.

This clonotype has ten or more counts. The genes are TRBV7-3 and TRBJ2-3; D not resolved. Trimming cost V 3 bases and J 5 bases, with 9 bases left between them. The V gene's germline CDR1 is SGHTA and CDR2 FQGTGA. The CDR3 sequence is 13 residues long. CDR3 in DNA: TGTGCCAGCAGCTTCGGCCCGGGAGATACGCAGTATTTT. This codes for CASSFGPGDTQYF.

This clonotype was found many times. This chain uses TRBV12-3 or TRBV12-4 with TRBJ2-7; no definite D call. Trimming shortened V by 2 bases and J by 0 bases, and 8 bases separated the two germline ends. The CDR3 contains 14 residues. CDR3 region: CASSLSRLSYEQYF. The CDR3, as DNA: TGTGCCAGCAGTTTAAGTCGTCTCTCCTACGAGCAGTACTTC.

This clonotype was detected ten times or more. The chain is built from TRBV20-1 and TRBJ1-5, with unresolved D. The CDR3 totals 12 residues. V lost 4 bases to trimming and J lost 3 bases, with 7 bases between them. Germline V gene data show CDR1 as DFQATT and CDR2 as SNEGSKA (reference sequence). In DNA form, the CDR3 reads TGCAGTGCTATCAGGAACAATCAGCCCCAGCATTTT. This gives the protein CSAIRNNQPQHF.

In its sample, this clonotype was seen many times. The gene calls are TRBV15 and TRBJ2-3; no clear D. The CDR3 is made up of 14 amino acids. The germline V gene encodes CDR1 LNHNV and CDR2 YYDKDF (reference sequence). Deletions cut 1 base from V and 4 bases from J, with 9 bases between. This CDR3 reads CATSRALEADTQYF. The CDR3 DNA sequence: TGTGCCACCAGCAGAGCTTTAGAAGCAGATACGCAGTATTTT.

This clonotype was seen ten or more times. J is TRBJ2-2 and V is TRBV7-2; D remains unclear. V was pared by 5 bases and J by 0 bases, with 10 bases between. The CDR3 has 15 amino acids. CDR1 and CDR2 (germline): SGHTA, FQGNSA. The CDR3 loop is CASSATVTNTGELFF. CDR3 bases: TGTGCCAGCAGCGCTACTGTGACGAACACCGGGGAGCTGTTTTTT. The variable domain in full, with the rest retrieved from reference TRBV7-2 and TRBJ2-2, is GAGVSQSPSNKVTEKGKDVELRCDPISGHTALYWYRQSLGQGLEFLIYFQGNSAPDKSGLPSDRFSAERTGGSVSTLTIQRTQQEDSAVYLCASSATVTNTGELFFGEGSRLTVL.

The sample holds many counts of this clonotype. This chain links TRBV4-1 with TRBJ1-1, with a weak D call TRBD1 (6 bases). This CDR3 has 18 residues. Germline CDR1 and CDR2: MGHRA and YSYEKL. V lost 4 bases, J lost 0 bases, and 21 bases lay in between. CDR3 nucleotide sequence: TGCGCCAGCAGCCGCATCGACAGGTGGACAACTATGAACACTGAAGCTTTCTTT. It codes for CASSRIDRWTTMNTEAFF.

CDR3 sequence (DNA): TGTGCCAGCAGCCGGAGGGACTACAATGAGCAGTTCTTC. Its translation: CASSRRDYNEQFF. The genes are TRBV4-2 and TRBJ2-1; the D gene is possibly TRBD2 (6 bases). Germline values: CDR1 LGHNA, CDR2 YNFKEQ. The V and J ends lost 4 bases and 3 bases respectively, with 7 bases between them. The CDR3 runs 13 residues.

This chain links TRBV3-1 with TRBJ2-3, with 12 bases matching TRBD2. The CDR3 length is 16 residues. V was pared by 4 bases and J by 0 bases, with 2 bases of the junction left unmatched. Germline V lookup: CDR1 LGHDT, CDR2 YNNKEL (reference sequence). CDR3 coding DNA: TGTGCCAGCAGCCCGCTAGCGGGAGGGAGCACAGATACGCAGTATTTT. Translation gives CASSPLAGGSTDTQYF.